The 14 T cell receptor beta chains listed next were all sequenced from one sample in a study of blood T cell repertoires in COVID-19. The method was immunoSEQ multiplex PCR; TCRdb's version includes in-frame clones alone and lacks a portion of them. This table has several thousand clones, approximately 80% appearing once. Sequences were obtained from peripheral blood. The receptors originated from a human donor with active COVID-19. The donor label of this sample is uncertain.

The chain uses TRBV6-5 and TRBJ2-7, with a tentative D call TRBD1 (6 bases). The CDR3 is made up of 13 amino acids. Trimming took 6 bases from V and 6 from J, leaving 15 bases between them. Germline values: CDR1 MNHEY, CDR2 SVGAGI. The CDR3 coding sequence is TGTGCCAGCAGGACTCTACAGGGTCGCGAGCAGTACTTC. Amino acid sequence: CASRTLQGREQYF.

This clone has only one observation. DNA for the CDR3: TGTGCCTGGCAGACTAGCGGAGCTAGAGGCGGGGAGCTGTTTTTT. Translating gives CAWQTSGARGGELFF. The chain uses TRBV30 and TRBJ2-2; 9 bases line up with TRBD2. The CDR3 loop spans 15 amino acids. From germline, CDR1 is GTSNPN and CDR2 SVGIG (reference sequence). V lost 5 bases to trimming and J lost 7 bases; unmatched junction nucleotides: 11. Filled out from reference TRBV30 and TRBJ2-2, the complete variable domain reads SQTIHQWPATLVQPVGSPLSLECTVEGTSNPNLYWYRQAAGRGLQLLFYSVGIGQISSEVPQNLSASRPQDRQFILSSKKLLLSDSGFYLCAWQTSGARGGELFFGEGSRLTVL.

V usage is TRBV4-3 and J usage is TRBJ2-1, with 9 positions matching TRBD2. Germline V gene sequence: CDR1 LGHNA, CDR2 YSLEER. This CDR3 region has 16 residues. V shed 1 base and J 6 bases; nucleotides not matched to a gene: 7. CDR3: CASSQAPAGGLNEQFF. The DNA for the CDR3 is TGCGCCAGCAGCCAAGCCCCCGCGGGGGGGCTCAATGAGCAGTTCTTC.

The chain joins TRBV3-1 (or the pseudogene TRBV3-2) to TRBJ1-5; the D is unclear. This CDR3 has 13 amino acids. Trimming left V 0 bases short and J 5 bases short, with 5 bases between. Germline CDR1 is LGHDT and CDR2 is YNNKEL (reference sequence). CDR3 sequence reads: CASSQEGYQPQHF. DNA of the CDR3: TGTGCCAGCAGCCAAGAGGGCTATCAGCCCCAGCATTTT.

This clone is large. The V call is TRBV25-1, the J call TRBJ1-2; 7 positions agree with TRBD1. After removal of 5 bases from V and 4 bases from J, the junction contained 7 bases not matched to a gene. The CDR3 totals 14 residues. Looked up from germline, CDR1 is MGHDK and CDR2 is SYGVNS. The CDR3 coding sequence is TGTGCCAGCAGTTCGCAGGGGGTACTCTATGGCTACACCTTC. It encodes CASSSQGVLYGYTF.

This sequence joins TRBV12-3 or TRBV12-4 and TRBJ2-5; a weak D match, TRBD1 (6 bases). The CDR3 totals 13 residues. V was clipped by 1 base and J by 9 bases, with 12 bases between them. The CDR3 spells CASSLGGGKAQYF. In DNA, the CDR3 is TGTGCCAGCAGTTTAGGAGGGGGAAAGGCCCAGTACTTC.

As concerns this clone: A read error may account for a junction end that differs from germline. The J gene is TRBJ1-2, the V gene TRBV5-4, with D maybe TRBD1 (6 bases). Per the germline V gene, CDR1 is SGHNT and CDR2 is YYREEE (reference sequence). This CDR3 has 12 residues. CDR3 nucleotide sequence: TGTGCCAGCAGCCGGGACATCAACGAAGAGGTGTTC. This translates into CASSRDINEEVF.

This clone was observed a handful of times. V usage is TRBV9 and J usage is TRBJ2-7; 8 positions match TRBD1. The V and J ends lost 4 bases and 4 bases, in that order; junction bases with no gene match: 7. Germline assignment: CDR1 SGDLS and CDR2 YYNGEE. The length of the CDR3 is 14 residues. The CDR3 bases are TGTGCCAGCAGCTATTCCGGGACAGGTTACGAGCAGTACTTC. Translation gives CASSYSGTGYEQYF.

The CDR3 reads CASGLGQGAYSNQPQHF. The CDR3 nucleotides are TGTGCTAGTGGACTGGGACAGGGGGCTTATAGCAATCAGCCCCAGCATTTT. This sequence joins TRBV12-5 and TRBJ1-5; TRBD1 matches at 12 bases. The CDR3 covers 17 residues. Germline loops: CDR1 LGHNT, CDR2 FRNRAP. V shed 6 bases, J shed 0 bases, and the junction held 6 bases outside the gene matches.

The chain is built from TRBV27 and TRBJ2-7; TRBD1 matches 9 bases. V shed 6 bases and J 0 bases; nucleotides not matched to a gene: 9. Looked up from germline, CDR1 is MNHEY and CDR2 is SMNVEV (reference sequence). The CDR3 is 16 residues long. As DNA, the CDR3 is TGTGCCAGCAGCCGTACCGGGACAGGGAGCTCCTACGAGCAGTACTTC. Its translation is CASSRTGTGSSYEQYF.

The CDR3 nucleotides read TGTGCCAGCAGCTTAGCGGGTTCACAGGAAAAACTGTTTTTT. Encoded protein: CASSLAGSQEKLFF. The chain links TRBV7-6 to TRBJ1-4; D call uncertain. Germline V gene sequence: CDR1 SGHVS, CDR2 FNYEAQ. The CDR3 is 14 amino acids. V lost 0 bases to trimming and J lost 8 bases, with 10 bases between them.

The V gene is TRBV6-6, the J gene TRBJ2-5, with a possible D match to TRBD2 (6 bases). Germline V gene data show CDR1 as MNHNY and CDR2 as SVGAGI (reference sequence). Trimming shortened V by 4 bases and J by 7 bases, and 19 bases separated the two germline ends. The CDR3 extends over 15 amino acids. The CDR3 is CASSSPGLQVGTQYF. The CDR3 DNA sequence: TGTGCCAGCAGTTCCCCGGGACTCCAGGTGGGGACCCAGTACTTC.

The CDR3 reads CASSLAYLPSSYNEQFF. The DNA of the CDR3 is TGTGCCAGCAGCTTAGCCTACCTACCTAGCTCCTACAATGAGCAGTTCTTC. The chain links TRBV7-9 to TRBJ2-1, with D hard to call. V lost 0 bases, J lost 0 bases, and 12 bases lay in between. The V gene's germline CDR1 is SEHNR and CDR2 FQNEAQ (reference sequence). The CDR3 sequence is 17 residues long.

This clone was seen only once. The chain is built from TRBV30 and TRBJ2-1; tentatively, D is TRBD2 (6 bases). Germline V CDR1 and CDR2: GTSNPN, SVGIG (reference sequence). V was shortened by 3 bases and J by 7 bases, with 13 bases between the two germline ends. The CDR3 covers 13 residues. CDR3 sequence (DNA): TGTGCCTGGAGCGGGAGCATTTGGAATGAGCAGTTCTTC. This translates into CAWSGSIWNEQFF.